One sample yielded the 2 T cell receptor beta chains listed below, sequenced in a study of blood T cell repertoires in COVID-19. The assay was immunoSEQ multiplex PCR, and TCRdb's table has in-frame clones only and misses some. This table holds 250,000 to 300,000 clones, around 90% found once. The sequenced material came from peripheral blood. These receptors originate from a man between 50 and 59 years old with acute or convalescent COVID-19.

The chain carries TRBV2 and TRBJ2-7; D may be TRBD1 (6 bases). CDR1 is SNHLY, CDR2 FYNNEI, per germline. Trimming cost V 6 bases and J 3 bases, with 18 bases left between them. CDR3 length: 15 amino acids. The CDR3: CASRRDGTQNYEQYF. Written as DNA, the CDR3 is TGTGCCAGCAGACGTGACGGGACACAAAACTACGAGCAGTACTTC.

The CDR3: CASTWLEADTQYF. The CDR3 DNA is TGCGCCAGCACCTGGTTAGAGGCAGATACGCAGTATTTT. The chain is built from TRBV10-2 and TRBJ2-3; D call uncertain. This CDR3 has 13 residues. Trimming cost V 7 bases and J 4 bases, with 12 bases left between them. CDR1 is WSHSY and CDR2 is SAAADI in the germline V gene.